These 2 T cell receptor beta chains were all obtained from the same sample, sequenced in a study of vaccination effects on CD4 cells after COVID-19 (dated by TCRdb to the early 2020s). In the ViraFEST assay, PBMC were stimulated with viral peptide pools, and antigen-specific CD4+ T cell clonotypes were then identified by expansion using TCR sequencing. After less than eleven days of culture, CD4+ T cells were isolated with the EasySep CD4+ T cell isolation kit. Each participant got two doses of an mRNA SARS-CoV-2 vaccine, either BNT162b2 or mRNA-1273. Library construction relied on the immunoSEQ multiplex PCR assay. Not all clones reach the TCRdb copy of this immuneACCESS table, which keeps in-frame sequences only. Checked studies attribute under half of the gap to unresolved V genes and leave the rest unexplained. The sample data list roughly 41,000 clones, and over 60% of these were observed just once. Clones ranked in the top ten supply less than 15% of the sample.

Antigens for these TCRs are unknown. The sample consisted of CD4+ T cells from PBMCs cultured with HCoV-OC43 spike peptides, taken after COVID-19 vaccination. The sample's cell subset or site, from its label and the paper: HCoV-OC43 spike overlapping peptide pool stimulation. The receptor set was obtained from a human donor who received a COVID-19 vaccine.

This clone appeared a single time. V gene TRBV11-2 combines with J gene TRBJ2-7; 9 bases line up with TRBD1. Germline CDR1 and CDR2: SGHAT and FQNNGV. The CDR3 contains 15 residues. J was trimmed by 2 bases and V by 1 base; bases with no gene match: 3. The CDR3 DNA follows: TGTGCCAGCAGCTTAGGACAGGGGGAGACCTACGAGCAGTACTTC. It specifies CASSLGQGETYEQYF.

This chain joins TRBV24-1 and TRBJ2-2, with D unclear. CDR3 length equals 15 residues. V lost 5 bases, J lost 4 bases, and 13 bases lay in between. CDR1 KGHDR and CDR2 SFDVKD come from the germline V gene. The CDR3 reads CATSGPLEATGELFF. In nucleotides, the CDR3 is TGTGCCACCAGTGGGCCCCTTGAAGCCACCGGGGAGCTGTTTTTT.